Listed here is a single T cell receptor (beta chain). Its antigen is still unknown. Researchers made TCR beta libraries by using iRepertoire HTBI primers and running Arm-PCR on CDR3 regions. TCRdb ran MiXCR on the multiplex PCR reads and lists one entry per CDR3 protein. The table includes roughly 260,000 distinct CDR3 sequences, approximately 18% detected once. This CDR3 has 14 residues. Germline V gives CDR1 SNHLY, CDR2 FYNNEI. V was cut by 1 base and J by 7 bases, with 13 bases left in between. This record comes from a study of regulatory T cells in long-lasting Graves disease. Across the study: Patients newly diagnosed with Graves' had been on antithyroid drugs for under 3 months.

Time point indicated: newly diagnosed GD, antithyroid drugs for less than 3 months. Generation of the TCR library employed RNA extracted from PBMCs. Diagnosing Graves' disease relied on the American Thyroid Association guidelines. Study observations and caveats: Lower TCR diversity was seen in persistent Graves' patients than in newly diagnosed ones.

The sample was also reused in another study, on T cells in Graves' hyperthyroidism and ophthalmopathy. That paper adds: Clinicians diagnosed patients from clinical symptoms, serum thyroxine and TRAb, thyroid ultrasound and orbital computed tomography.

The sample in question was peripheral blood mononuclear cells (PBMCs), obtained at new diagnosis, from a patient treated with antithyroid drugs. This clonotype originated in a young woman with Graves disease. The chain couples TRBV2 to TRBJ2-5; a weak D match, TRBD1 (6 bases). CDR3 loop: CASSEGARGGTQYF. The CDR3 region has the DNA TGTGCCAGCAGTGAAGGGGCAAGAGGGGGGACCCAGTACTTC.